These 8 T cell receptor beta chains were sequenced from one sample in a study of T-cell reconstitution after alpha-beta-depleted transplantation in children. During its preparation, the TCRbeta library received unique molecular identifiers. TCRdb processed the PCR reads anew with MiXCR; each CDR3 protein has one entry. The sample consists of about 870,000 distinct CDR3 sequences, roughly 15% of them appearing once. This material consisted of PBMCs, mostly from graft donor cells, taken 360 days after TCRalphabeta/CD19-depleted stem cell transplant. The receptor source for this set is a male patient aged 10 to 17 who had a stem cell transplant for acute lymphoblastic leukemia, so the T cells may come from the graft donor.

CDR3 loop: CASSLWTGANYGYTF. The CDR3 bases are TGCGCCAGCAGCCTCTGGACAGGGGCCAACTATGGCTACACCTTC. V is TRBV5-1 and J is TRBJ1-2, with TRBD1 matching over 9 bases. Trimming cost V 4 bases and J 2 bases; bases outside gene matches: 6. This CDR3 contains 15 residues. The germline gives CDR1 SGHRS, CDR2 YFSETQ.

The gene calls are TRBV12-3 or TRBV12-4 and TRBJ1-2; D gene uncertain. This CDR3 spans 12 amino acids. Between the trimmed V and J ends, which lost 4 bases and 8 bases, there was a span of 11 bases. The CDR3 loop is CASSSWGGGYTF. The CDR3, as DNA: TGTGCCAGCAGTTCCTGGGGTGGGGGCTACACCTTC.

This chain joins TRBV5-1 and TRBJ2-2; D perhaps matches TRBD2 (5 bases). Germline values: CDR1 SGHRS, CDR2 YFSETQ. The CDR3 covers 17 residues. The V gene lost 3 bases and the J gene lost 1 base, with 16 bases spanning the gap. CDR3 bases: TGCGCCAGCAGCTGGAGGCGCCGGACCCTGAACACCGGGGAGCTGTTTTTT. This sequence encodes CASSWRRRTLNTGELFF.

The chain links TRBV5-1 to TRBJ2-4, with D possibly matching TRBD1 (5 bases). CDR1 and CDR2 from the germline V gene are SGHRS and YFSETQ. Trimming removed 4 bases from V and 6 bases from J, with 8 bases in between. This CDR3 has 12 amino acids. The CDR3 nucleotides read TGCGCCAGCAGCGTTGACAGAAACATTCAGTACTTC. Translation: CASSVDRNIQYF.

This clonotype was seen a handful of times. The chain couples TRBV20-1 to TRBJ2-7, with D tentatively TRBD1 (6 bases). Germline assignment: CDR1 DFQATT and CDR2 SNEGSKA (reference sequence). Trimming took off 3 bases at V and 0 bases at J, with 15 bases between the two ends. This CDR3 spans 15 amino acids. The CDR3 DNA reads TGCAGTGCTAGGCCAACAGGGTGGGACTCCTACGAGCAGTACTTC. Its translation: CSARPTGWDSYEQYF.

This clonotype appeared a few times. V usage is TRBV7-6 and J usage is TRBJ1-1; D is perhaps TRBD1 (6 bases). Germline CDR1 reads SGHVS; CDR2 reads FNYEAQ. Between the trimmed V and J ends, which lost 0 bases and 0 bases, there was a span of 14 bases. The CDR3 runs 17 residues. DNA for the CDR3: TGTGCCAGCAGCTTAGCTGGGGGGGGCCAACTGAACACTGAAGCTTTCTTT. Translation: CASSLAGGGQLNTEAFF. Using reference TRBV7-6 and TRBJ1-1 for the parts outside the CDR3, the full variable domain is GAGVSQSPRYKVTKRGQDVALRCDPISGHVSLYWYRQALGQGPEFLTYFNYEAQQDKSGLPNDRFSAERPEGSISTLTIQRTEQRDSAMYRCASSLAGGGQLNTEAFFGQGTRLTVV.

The genes are TRBV7-7 and TRBJ2-4; 9 nucleotides align to TRBD2. The CDR3 sequence is 14 residues long. With 2 bases clipped from V and 15 bases from J, the junction kept 11 bases outside the gene matches. CDR1 is SSHAT and CDR2 is FNYEAQ in the germline V gene (reference sequence). CDR3 DNA: TGTGCCAGCAGCTTATCTAGCGGGAAGAGGGTCGGGTACTTC. Its protein is CASSLSSGKRVGYF.

This clonotype was detected ten times or more. V usage is TRBV12-3 or TRBV12-4 and J usage is TRBJ2-2; no definite D call. This CDR3 has 14 amino acids. V was clipped by 1 base and J by 1 base, with 4 bases between them. CDR3 in amino acids: CASSLVQNTGELFF. CDR3 coding DNA: TGTGCCAGCAGTTTAGTCCAGAACACCGGGGAGCTGTTTTTT.